One and the same sample provided the 28 T cell receptor beta chains below, sequenced in a study of blood T cell repertoires in COVID-19. Measured with immunoSEQ multiplex PCR; TCRdb has only the in-frame clones, and not every one. This sample has around 240,000 clones, with just under 90% found just once. Specimen: PBMCs or T cells enriched from blood (not recorded which). The receptors were gathered from a man aged 45 to 65 who had been exposed to COVID-19.

The genes are TRBV7-6 and TRBJ2-3; 8 bases are a match to TRBD1. Germline V gene sequence: CDR1 SGHVS, CDR2 FNYEAQ. The J segment lost 4 bases and the V segment lost 3 bases, leaving 6 bases of the junction unmatched. This CDR3 is built from 15 residues. The DNA for the CDR3 is TGTGCCAGCAGCTTTGGACAGGGTAAATCAGATACGCAGTATTTT. This sequence encodes CASSFGQGKSDTQYF. Based on the CDR3 plus reference TRBV7-6 and TRBJ2-3, the full variable domain is GAGVSQSPRYKVTKRGQDVALRCDPISGHVSLYWYRQALGQGPEFLTYFNYEAQQDKSGLPNDRFSAERPEGSISTLTIQRTEQRDSAMYRCASSFGQGKSDTQYFGPGTRLTVL.

The CDR3 nucleotides are TGTGCCATCAGTGATTCACCGTTGGGCACAGGGGGACAGCCCCAGCATTTT. This gives the protein CAISDSPLGTGGQPQHF. The V call is TRBV10-3, the J call TRBJ1-5; 8 nucleotides line up with TRBD1. Germline V gene lookup returns CDR1 ENHRY and CDR2 SYGVKD. There are 17 residues in the CDR3. Trimming cost V 3 bases and J 7 bases; bases outside gene matches: 14.

The chain uses TRBV5-6 and TRBJ1-5; D possibly corresponds to TRBD1 (6 bases). V was pared by 4 bases and J by 4 bases, with 12 bases between. Looked up from germline, CDR1 is SGHDT and CDR2 is YYEEEE. The CDR3 consists of 14 residues. Written as DNA, the CDR3 is TGTGCCAGCAGCGCCGGGACAAGAAATCAGCCCCAGCATTTT. Translation: CASSAGTRNQPQHF.

The chain carries TRBV28 and TRBJ1-6; D perhaps matches TRBD1 (5 bases). This CDR3 is 13 amino acids long. V was trimmed by 8 bases and J by 7 bases, leaving 12 bases between them. The germline V gene encodes CDR1 MDHEN and CDR2 SYDVKM. The CDR3 coding sequence is TGTGCCAGCTCGGAACGGGGGAATTCACCCCTCCACTTT. Translating gives CASSERGNSPLHF.

The V call is TRBV9, the J call TRBJ1-6, with D unclear. This CDR3 region has 16 residues. The V gene lost 0 bases and the J gene lost 4 bases, with 11 bases spanning the gap. Per the germline V gene, CDR1 is SGDLS and CDR2 is YYNGEE. The CDR3 DNA sequence: TGTGCCAGCAGCGTAGGGGCGGGCGGGTATAATTCACCCCTCCACTTT. Amino acid sequence: CASSVGAGGYNSPLHF.

The chain recombines TRBV9 with TRBJ2-7; no clear D. There are 15 residues in the CDR3. V was cut by 0 bases and J by 2 bases, with 12 bases left in between. Germline V gives CDR1 SGDLS, CDR2 YYNGEE. CDR3 amino acids: CASSVAIGVTYEQYF. In DNA form, the CDR3 reads TGTGCCAGCAGCGTAGCTATCGGAGTCACCTACGAGCAGTACTTC.

This rearrangement joins TRBV28 to TRBJ1-2; 11 nucleotides match TRBD1. The CDR3 has 14 amino acids. Germline loops: CDR1 MDHEN, CDR2 SYDVKM. The junction had 5 bases not matched to a gene; V was cut back by 8 bases and J by 3 bases. The CDR3 DNA reads as TGTGCCAGCGGAGGGGGACAGGGGGACTATGGCTACACCTTC. Translation gives CASGGGQGDYGYTF.

The rearrangement joins TRBV18 to TRBJ1-1, with D perhaps matching TRBD1 (5 bases). V was cut by 4 bases and J by 2 bases, with 17 bases left in between. The CDR3 runs to 16 residues. Per germline, CDR1 KGHSH and CDR2 LQKENI. For the CDR3, the DNA is TGTGCCAGCTCACTAAACCTCGACAGAACCAACACTGAAGCTTTCTTT. As protein: CASSLNLDRTNTEAFF.

The chain is built from TRBV19 and TRBJ2-1; D is ambiguous. V dropped 5 bases and J dropped 0 bases, with 14 bases sitting between them. CDR3 length: 16 residues. Germline V gene sequence: CDR1 LNHDA, CDR2 SQIVND (reference sequence). The CDR3 loop is CASSPRPRSSYNEQFF. CDR3 bases: TGTGCCAGTAGTCCCCGACCCCGGAGCTCCTACAATGAGCAGTTCTTC. The full variable domain, with the rest looked up from reference TRBV19 and TRBJ2-1, is DGGITQSPKYLFRKEGQNVTLSCEQNLNHDAMYWYRQDPGQGLRLIYYSQIVNDFQKGDIAEGYSVSREKKESFPLTVTSAQKNPTAFYLCASSPRPRSSYNEQFFGPGTRLTVL.

The chain combines TRBV28 with TRBJ1-1; a possible D gene is TRBD1 (5 bases). This CDR3 is built from 18 residues. Germline CDR1 reads MDHEN; CDR2 reads SYDVKM. The V gene lost 2 bases and the J gene lost 6 bases, with 25 bases spanning the gap. The CDR3 protein is CASSLGGTLSLEVPEAFF. As DNA, the CDR3 is TGTGCCAGCAGTTTAGGGGGGACCCTTAGCCTGGAAGTGCCTGAAGCTTTCTTT.

The rearrangement uses TRBV10-1 and TRBJ1-4; D ambiguous. CDR1 and CDR2 (germline): WNHNN, SYGVQD (reference sequence). V gave up 3 bases and J gave up 0 bases, with 5 bases separating them. The CDR3 contains 14 residues. CDR3 sequence: CASSDGTTNEKLFF. CDR3 nucleotides: TGCGCCAGCAGTGACGGGACAACTAATGAAAAACTGTTTTTT.

This chain connects TRBV18 to TRBJ2-3, with D possibly being TRBD2 (6 bases). This CDR3 has 15 amino acids. Germline loops: CDR1 KGHSH, CDR2 LQKENI. Trimming shortened V by 6 bases and J by 0 bases, and 13 bases separated the two germline ends. Here the CDR3 reads CASSPTEGSTDTQYF. The CDR3 DNA follows: TGTGCCAGCTCTCCCACGGAGGGGAGCACAGATACGCAGTATTTT.

V usage is TRBV12-3 or TRBV12-4 and J usage is TRBJ1-3; the D gene is possibly TRBD1 (5 bases). The CDR3 is 13 residues long. V was pared by 3 bases and J by 8 bases, with 11 bases between. CDR3 nucleotide sequence: TGTGCCAGCAGTTTTAGGGGTCGGGACACCATATATTTT. This translates into CASSFRGRDTIYF.

V gene TRBV7-2 combines with J gene TRBJ1-3, with D hard to call. Per the germline V gene, CDR1 is SGHTA and CDR2 is FQGNSA. The CDR3 extends over 13 amino acids. V lost 6 bases and J 0 bases, leaving 6 bases between the germline ends. CDR3 amino acids: CASRESSGNTIYF. The CDR3 DNA follows: TGTGCCAGCAGGGAGTCCTCTGGAAACACCATATATTTT.

V and J are TRBV11-1 and TRBJ2-7; tentatively, D is TRBD1 (6 bases). The length of the CDR3 is 11 residues. Germline values: CDR1 SGHAT, CDR2 FQDESV (reference sequence). V was cut by 5 bases and J by 11 bases, with 13 bases left in between. The CDR3 nucleotides read TGTGCCAGCAGCCTCCGGGACACGAAGTACTTC. Translation gives CASSLRDTKYF.

The rearrangement links TRBV24-1 to TRBJ1-5; 9 nucleotides line up with TRBD1. Germline V gene sequence: CDR1 KGHDR, CDR2 SFDVKD. There are 16 residues in the CDR3. The junction had 10 bases not matched to a gene; V was cut back by 5 bases and J by 6 bases. CDR3 nucleotide sequence: TGTGCCACCAGTGTCCGTGACAGGGGGTGCAGTCAGCCCCAGCATTTT. Translated, it gives CATSVRDRGCSQPQHF.

This clone was counted a single time. The chain has TRBV18 and TRBJ2-7; weak D call: TRBD2 (6 bases). The V end lost 2 bases, the J end lost 7 bases, and 12 bases lay between the germline ends. This CDR3 contains 13 residues. Germline V gene lookup returns CDR1 KGHSH and CDR2 LQKENI. The CDR3 DNA reads as TGTGCCAGCTCACCAGGATTGGCGGGGGAGCAGTACGTC. Translating it yields CASSPGLAGEQYV.

V gene TRBV28 combines with J gene TRBJ1-5, with 11 bases lining up with TRBD1. CDR3 size: 15 residues. CDR1 is MDHEN, CDR2 SYDVKM, per germline. V gave up 7 bases and J gave up 8 bases; unmatched junction bases: 10. The CDR3 here is CASNTGQGANKPQHF. The CDR3 DNA reads TGTGCCAGCAACACCGGACAGGGGGCGAACAAGCCCCAGCATTTT.

The rearrangement links TRBV20-1 to TRBJ1-6; no reliable D call. Germline-derived CDR1 and CDR2 are DFQATT and SNEGSKA (reference sequence). The V and J ends lost 5 bases and 9 bases respectively, with 8 bases between them. The CDR3 covers 11 residues. The CDR3 reads CSAGNSSPLHF. Here the CDR3 DNA reads TGCAGTGCTGGCAATTCTTCACCCCTCCACTTT.

This chain connects TRBV28 to TRBJ1-2, with 7 bases fitting TRBD1. The CDR3 is made up of 12 amino acids. After removal of 6 bases from V and 3 bases from J, the junction contained 1 base not matched to a gene. Germline V gives CDR1 MDHEN, CDR2 SYDVKM. CDR3 nucleotide sequence: TGTGCCAGCAGACAGGGGTACTATGGCTACACCTTC. Translation gives CASRQGYYGYTF.

In its sample, this clone was seen a few times. The chain is built from TRBV18 and TRBJ1-2; 9 nucleotides align to TRBD1. The CDR3 sequence is 14 residues long. Germline V gene data show CDR1 as KGHSH and CDR2 as LQKENI. The junction had 2 bases not matched to a gene; V was cut back by 0 bases and J by 6 bases. DNA for the CDR3: TGTGCCAGCTCACCACCGGGACAGGGTCATGGCTACACCTTC. This translates into CASSPPGQGHGYTF.

For this clone: One junction end does not reproduce the germline sequence, and a read error may be involved. The V call is TRBV5-1, the J call TRBJ1-2, with TRBD1 matching over 7 bases. The CDR3 sequence is 13 residues long. Germline V gives CDR1 SGHRS, CDR2 YFSETQ. CDR3 in amino acids: CASSLDRSYGYTF. Here the CDR3 DNA reads TGCGCCAGCAGTTTGGACAGGAGTTATGGCTACACCTTC.

This clone was observed once. The chain combines TRBV28 with TRBJ2-7, with D perhaps TRBD2 (6 bases). CDR1 and CDR2 (germline): MDHEN, SYDVKM. This CDR3 comprises 13 residues. Deletions cut 2 bases from V and 7 bases from J, with 12 bases between. DNA of the CDR3: TGTGCCAGCAGTTTACACAGCCGGGGGGAGCAGTACGTC. Translating gives CASSLHSRGEQYV.

This rearrangement joins TRBV5-1 to TRBJ1-1; possibly TRBD1 for D (6 bases). Germline V CDR1 and CDR2: SGHRS, YFSETQ. The V gene lost 6 bases and the J gene lost 0 bases, with 9 bases spanning the gap. The CDR3 has 13 amino acids. CDR3 nucleotide sequence: TGCGCCAGCACGCAGGGGATGAACACTGAAGCTTTCTTT. Residues: CASTQGMNTEAFF.

The CDR3, as DNA: TGTGCCAGCAGTGATCTAGCGGCTAGCACAGATACGCAGTATTTT. Translating gives CASSDLAASTDTQYF. V is TRBV2 and J is TRBJ2-3, with TRBD2 identical over 7 bases. V lost 3 bases and J lost 0; bases outside the gene matches: 3. The CDR3 runs to 15 residues. CDR1 and CDR2 (germline): SNHLY, FYNNEI.

This clone was recorded only once. The V and J genes are TRBV6-5 and TRBJ2-1; D might be TRBD1 (6 bases). V lost 4 bases and J lost 10, with 17 bases in between. Per the germline V gene, CDR1 is MNHEY and CDR2 is SVGAGI. This CDR3 is built from 14 residues. In DNA form, the CDR3 reads TGTGCCAGCAGTTTTCGACGCAACAGGGACGAGCAGTTCTTC. This translates into CASSFRRNRDEQFF.

The chain links TRBV18 to TRBJ1-5; the match to TRBD1 covers 7 bases. The CDR3 covers 18 residues. CDR1 KGHSH and CDR2 LQKENI come from the germline V gene. V lost 5 bases and J lost 3; bases outside the gene matches: 16. CDR3 in amino acids: CASSSTGPKTLNNQPQHF. CDR3 DNA: TGTGCCAGCTCATCGACAGGGCCCAAAACCTTAAACAATCAGCCCCAGCATTTT.

The chain carries TRBV19 and TRBJ2-5; 13 bases match TRBD2. The CDR3 has 16 amino acids. Looked up from germline, CDR1 is LNHDA and CDR2 is SQIVND (reference sequence). Trimming removed 4 bases from V and 2 bases from J; junction bases left unmatched: 4. CDR3 sequence (DNA): TGTGCCAGTAGTACCGGGACTAGCGGGGAACAAGAGACCCAGTACTTC. It encodes CASSTGTSGEQETQYF. Drawing the rest from reference TRBV19 and TRBJ2-5, the complete variable domain is DGGITQSPKYLFRKEGQNVTLSCEQNLNHDAMYWYRQDPGQGLRLIYYSQIVNDFQKGDIAEGYSVSREKKESFPLTVTSAQKNPTAFYLCASSTGTSGEQETQYFGPGTRLLVL.